These 25 T cell receptor beta chains were all obtained from the same sample, sequenced in a study of blood T cell repertoires in COVID-19. Only in-frame clones appear in the TCRdb table, and some are missing; sequencing was by immunoSEQ multiplex PCR. The sample holds more than 45,000 clones; approximately 89% are singletons and the top ten take 16%. The specimen was peripheral blood. The receptors were sampled from a human donor in a cohort sampled during active COVID-19.

The V call is TRBV5-1, the J call TRBJ2-5; weak D call: TRBD2 (7 bases). Deletions cut 4 bases from V and 5 bases from J, with 18 bases between. The CDR3 spans 15 residues. The germline gives CDR1 SGHRS, CDR2 YFSETQ. CDR3 sequence (DNA): TGCGCCAGCAGCCGTAGAGGAGGGAGGGGGGAGACCCAGTACTTC. Protein product: CASSRRGGRGETQYF.

The chain recombines TRBV11-3 with TRBJ2-2; TRBD2 agrees at 8 bases. Per the germline V gene, CDR1 is SGHNT and CDR2 is YENEEA. Losses at the gene ends were 4 bases for V and 5 bases for J; bases not matched to a gene: 9. The CDR3 is 16 residues long. The CDR3 nucleotides are TGTGCCAGCAGCTCCTCTCGGATAGCGGGGACCGGGGAGCTGTTTTTT. Translated: CASSSSRIAGTGELFF.

The genes are TRBV18 and TRBJ1-4; 9 nucleotides agree with TRBD1. CDR1 is KGHSH and CDR2 is LQKENI in the germline V gene. Trimming removed 5 bases from V and 6 bases from J; junction bases left unmatched: 4. The CDR3 runs to 14 residues. The CDR3 DNA is TGTGCCAGCTCAAAGTGGACAGGGGATGAAAAACTGTTTTTT. Encoded protein: CASSKWTGDEKLFF.

V is TRBV30 and J is TRBJ2-2, with TRBD1 as a possible D gene (5 bases). In germline, CDR1 is GTSNPN, CDR2 SVGIG (reference sequence). V was pared by 3 bases and J by 3 bases, with 14 bases between. The CDR3 sequence is 15 residues long. DNA for the CDR3: TGTGCCTGGAGGGACGCCAGGGTCTACACCGGGGAGCTGTTTTTT. Its translation: CAWRDARVYTGELFF.

This CDR3 is CASSSGTNAGELFF. The DNA of the CDR3 is TGCGCCAGCAGCTCCGGGACTAACGCCGGGGAGCTGTTTTTT. The chain has TRBV5-1 and TRBJ2-2, with TRBD2 matching over 7 bases. Germline CDR1 reads SGHRS; CDR2 reads YFSETQ. The trim removed 3 bases at V and 6 bases at J, leaving 5 bases unmatched. This CDR3 is 14 amino acids long.

The gene calls are TRBV14 and TRBJ2-6, with unresolved D. Germline CDR1 SGHDN, CDR2 FVKESK. The V gene lost 8 bases and the J gene lost 0 bases, with 8 bases spanning the gap. This CDR3 is 14 amino acids long. CDR3: CASSDTSGANVLTF. For the CDR3, the DNA is TGTGCCAGCTCAGACACCTCTGGGGCCAACGTCCTGACTTTC.

The chain has TRBV25-1 and TRBJ1-2; D is unclear. The V and J ends lost 4 bases and 7 bases respectively, with 19 bases between them. From germline, CDR1 is MGHDK and CDR2 SYGVNS. The CDR3 length is 15 residues. The CDR3, as DNA: TGTGCCAGCAGTGGGGCTGAACTGGGTTTGGGTGGCTACACCTTC. This sequence encodes CASSGAELGLGGYTF.

The CDR3 DNA sequence: TGTGCCAGCAGCTACACAGGGACCGGGGAGCTGTTTTTT. It yields the protein CASSYTGTGELFF. V gene TRBV5-8 combines with J gene TRBJ2-2; D possibly corresponds to TRBD1 (6 bases). The CDR3 loop spans 13 amino acids. Trimming left V 3 bases short and J 5 bases short, with 8 bases between. Germline lookup yields CDR1 SGHTS and CDR2 YDEGEE.

The chain combines TRBV12-3 or TRBV12-4 with TRBJ2-5; a possible D gene is TRBD1 (8 bases). This CDR3 is 13 amino acids long. V was shortened by 8 bases and J by 5 bases, with 15 bases between the two germline ends. The CDR3 sequence: CASSAGDRETQYF. CDR3 coding DNA: TGTGCCAGCTCCGCGGGGGACAGGGAGACCCAGTACTTC.

Only a few counts were recorded for this clone. The V call is TRBV5-6, the J call TRBJ2-5; D is perhaps TRBD1 (5 bases). Per germline, CDR1 SGHDT and CDR2 YYEEEE. The CDR3 loop spans 13 amino acids. The V and J ends lost 1 base and 6 bases respectively, with 10 bases between them. The CDR3 nucleotides are TGTGCCAGCAGCTTGTCAGGGCTACAGACCCAGTACTTC. Protein product: CASSLSGLQTQYF.

The chain links TRBV2 to TRBJ2-2; TRBD2 is a possible D gene (5 bases). Germline V lookup: CDR1 SNHLY, CDR2 FYNNEI. The CDR3 has 13 residues. Between the trimmed V and J ends, which lost 6 bases and 10 bases, there was a span of 15 bases. The CDR3 DNA reads as TGTGCCAGCAGGAGACACGAGGGCCAGGAGCTGTTTTTT. This translates into CASRRHEGQELFF.

The chain is built from TRBV5-5 and TRBJ2-1, with 7 bases that match TRBD2. The V gene's germline CDR1 is SGHKS and CDR2 YYEKEE (reference sequence). V lost 0 bases, J lost 8 bases, and 8 bases stayed unmatched. The CDR3 is 15 amino acids. CDR3: CASSLGAGEDYEQFF. The CDR3 DNA reads as TGTGCCAGCAGCTTGGGCGCGGGAGAAGACTATGAGCAGTTCTTC.

The V gene is TRBV5-6, the J gene TRBJ2-3, with a tentative D call TRBD2 (5 bases). V was clipped by 0 bases and J by 6 bases, with 11 bases between them. From germline, CDR1 is SGHDT and CDR2 YYEEEE. The CDR3 totals 14 residues. CDR3 sequence (DNA): TGTGCCAGCAGCTTGGGTAGCGATGGGGATACGCAGTATTTT. Its translation: CASSLGSDGDTQYF.

The J gene is TRBJ1-5, the V gene TRBV21-1. TRBV21-1 is tagged as a pseudogene. The CDR3 spans 16 residues. CDR3 nucleotide sequence: TGTGCCAGCAGCAAAGGTGGCAATTTCGGGGTTCAGCCCCAGCATTTT. Amino acid sequence: CASSKGGNFGVQPQHF.

This chain joins TRBV28 and TRBJ1-6; 9 bases fit TRBD1. CDR1 is MDHEN, CDR2 SYDVKM, per germline. The junction had 7 bases not matched to a gene; V was cut back by 4 bases and J by 9 bases. The CDR3 consists of 15 residues. CDR3 bases: TGTGCCAGCAGTTCCCCGGGACAGGGTAGTTCACCCCTCCACTTT. Translating it yields CASSSPGQGSSPLHF.

This chain's CDR3 is CASSERGTGTSWNEQYF. Here the CDR3 DNA reads TGTGCCAGCAGTGAGCGGGGGACAGGTACAAGTTGGAACGAGCAGTACTTC. This chain uses TRBV6-1 with TRBJ2-7; TRBD1 is a possible D gene (8 bases). From germline, CDR1 is MNHNS and CDR2 SASEGT. V lost 3 bases to trimming and J lost 5 bases, with 23 bases between them. CDR3 length: 17 amino acids.

The chain recombines TRBV20-1 with TRBJ2-7, with D unclear. This CDR3 comprises 11 residues. Trimming removed 3 bases from V and 6 bases from J, with 9 bases in between. Germline V gene lookup returns CDR1 DFQATT and CDR2 SNEGSKA (reference sequence). This CDR3 reads CSASVESEQYF. CDR3 bases: TGCAGTGCTAGCGTAGAGAGCGAGCAGTACTTC.

The V gene is TRBV19, the J gene TRBJ1-5; 8 bases are a match to TRBD1. Looked up from germline, CDR1 is LNHDA and CDR2 is SQIVND (reference sequence). The CDR3 runs to 17 residues. J gave up 5 bases and V 5 bases, and 14 bases lay outside the gene matches. The CDR3 sequence is CASSVHRGTGSYQPQHF. Written as DNA, the CDR3 is TGTGCCAGTAGTGTACACAGGGGGACAGGAAGTTATCAGCCCCAGCATTTT. The full variable domain, rest sourced from reference TRBV19 and TRBJ1-5, is DGGITQSPKYLFRKEGQNVTLSCEQNLNHDAMYWYRQDPGQGLRLIYYSQIVNDFQKGDIAEGYSVSREKKESFPLTVTSAQKNPTAFYLCASSVHRGTGSYQPQHFGDGTRLSIL.

The V and J genes are TRBV6-5 and TRBJ1-5, with no clear D. V lost 8 bases, J lost 7 bases, and 15 bases lay in between. The germline V gene encodes CDR1 MNHEY and CDR2 SVGAGI. CDR3 size: 13 residues. The DNA of the CDR3 is TGTGCCAGCCGGGTCGAATTGAACCAGCCCCAGCATTTT. Amino acid sequence: CASRVELNQPQHF.

The genes are TRBV6-5 and TRBJ1-3; TRBD1 is a possible D gene (5 bases). Germline V lookup: CDR1 MNHEY, CDR2 SVGAGI. Between the trimmed V and J ends, which lost 3 bases and 0 bases, there was a span of 9 bases. The CDR3 is 15 amino acids. CDR3 sequence reads: CASSYGAFSGNTIYF. CDR3 DNA sequence: TGTGCCAGCAGTTATGGGGCCTTCTCTGGAAACACCATATATTTT.

This chain uses TRBV5-1 with TRBJ2-6; D possibly corresponds to TRBD2 (6 bases). The CDR3 is 15 residues long. The V gene lost 7 bases and the J gene lost 2 bases, with 13 bases spanning the gap. The germline V gene has CDR1 SGHRS and CDR2 YFSETQ. The CDR3 DNA reads as TGCGCCAGCCGGGAAGGGGAGGCTGGGGCCAACGTCCTGACTTTC. Translating it yields CASREGEAGANVLTF. The variable domain in full, with the rest retrieved from reference TRBV5-1 and TRBJ2-6, is KAGVTQTPRYLIKTRGQQVTLSCSPISGHRSVSWYQQTPGQGLQFLFEYFSETQRNKGNFPGRFSGRQFSNSRSEMNVSTLELGDSALYLCASREGEAGANVLTFGAGSRLTVL.

The rearrangement links TRBV7-2 to TRBJ1-5; D not certain. Trimming stripped 1 base from V and 2 bases from J, with 12 bases between. This CDR3 has 16 residues. CDR1 and CDR2 from the germline V gene are SGHTA and FQGNSA. The CDR3 sequence: CASSLGDTLGNQPQHF. CDR3 bases: TGTGCCAGCAGCTTAGGAGACACGTTGGGCAATCAGCCCCAGCATTTT.

J is TRBJ2-6 and V is TRBV7-2; D remains ambiguous. The CDR3 length is 15 residues. Germline values: CDR1 SGHTA, CDR2 FQGNSA. The V end was cut by 4 bases, the J end by 4 bases, with 11 bases between. In nucleotides, the CDR3 is TGTGCCAGCAGCTCCAGGTTAACGGGGGCCAACGTCCTGACTTTC. Translation gives CASSSRLTGANVLTF.

The chain combines TRBV28 with TRBJ2-7, with 10 nucleotides matching TRBD1. The CDR3 spans 15 residues. CDR1 and CDR2 (germline): MDHEN, SYDVKM. The trim removed 4 bases at V and 0 bases at J, leaving 3 bases unmatched. The CDR3 DNA sequence: TGTGCCAGCAGTTGGGGACAGGGGTTCTCCTACGAGCAGTACTTC. This encodes CASSWGQGFSYEQYF. Combining the CDR3 with reference TRBV28 and TRBJ2-7 gives the whole variable domain DVKVTQSSRYLVKRTGEKVFLECVQDMDHENMFWYRQDPGLGLRLIYFSYDVKMKEKGDIPEGYSVSREKKERFSLILESASTNQTSMYLCASSWGQGFSYEQYFGPGTRLTVT.

V and J are TRBV30 and TRBJ1-5, with a possible D match to TRBD1 (6 bases). V was cut by 0 bases and J by 6 bases, with 9 bases left in between. The CDR3 is 13 residues long. Germline CDR1 reads GTSNPN; CDR2 reads SVGIG (reference sequence). The CDR3 loop reads CAWSVQGAQPQHF. DNA for the CDR3: TGTGCCTGGAGTGTACAGGGTGCTCAGCCCCAGCATTTT.